The clone carrying this T cell receptor beta chain has a single count. This sample stems from a study of resident and recirculating memory T cells in vitiligo. CDR1 is SGHRS, CDR2 YFSETQ, per germline. The CDR3 totals 12 residues. J lost 4 bases, V lost 8 bases, and 5 bases had no gene match. Clones were read by immunoSEQ multiplex PCR, and TCRdb kept only the in-frame ones, dropping some. The sample records about 42,000 clones, roughly 91% being singletons. V gene TRBV5-1 combines with J gene TRBJ1-2; 7 bases line up with TRBD1. The receptor comes from a male donor with vitiligo. The sequenced material came from blood. CDR3 sequence: CASTGERYGYTF. CDR3 DNA: TGCGCCAGTACAGGGGAACGCTATGGCTACACCTTC.